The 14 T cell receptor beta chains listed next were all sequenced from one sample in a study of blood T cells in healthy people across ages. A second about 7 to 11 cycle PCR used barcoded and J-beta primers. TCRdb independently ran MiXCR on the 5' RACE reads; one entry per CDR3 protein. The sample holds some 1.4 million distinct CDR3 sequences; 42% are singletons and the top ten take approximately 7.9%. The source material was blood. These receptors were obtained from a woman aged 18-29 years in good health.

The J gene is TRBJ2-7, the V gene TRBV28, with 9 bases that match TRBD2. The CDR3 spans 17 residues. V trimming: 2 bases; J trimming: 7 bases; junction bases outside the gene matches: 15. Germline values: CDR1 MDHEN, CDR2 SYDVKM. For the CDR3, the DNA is TGTGCCAGCAGTTTAGGACCACGGGCGGGGGGGCTGAATGAGCAGTACTTC. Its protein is CASSLGPRAGGLNEQYF.

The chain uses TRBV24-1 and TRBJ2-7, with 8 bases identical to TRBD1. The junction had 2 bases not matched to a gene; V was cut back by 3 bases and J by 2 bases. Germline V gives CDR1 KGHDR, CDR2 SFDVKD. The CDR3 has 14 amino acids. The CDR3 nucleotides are TGTGCCACCAGTGATCCGACAGGGGCCTACGAGCAGTACTTC. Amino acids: CATSDPTGAYEQYF.

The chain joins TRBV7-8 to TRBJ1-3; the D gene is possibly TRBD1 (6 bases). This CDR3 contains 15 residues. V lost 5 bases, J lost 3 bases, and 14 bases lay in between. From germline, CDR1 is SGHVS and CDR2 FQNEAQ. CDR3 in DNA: TGTGCCAGCAGCACCCGCGGGACATATGGAAACACCATATATTTT. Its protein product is CASSTRGTYGNTIYF. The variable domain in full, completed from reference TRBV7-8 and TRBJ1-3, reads GAGVSQSPRYKVAKRGQDVALRCDPISGHVSLFWYQQALGQGPEFLTYFQNEAQLDKSGLPSDRFFAERPEGSVSTLKIQRTQQEDSAVYLCASSTRGTYGNTIYFGEGSWLTVV.

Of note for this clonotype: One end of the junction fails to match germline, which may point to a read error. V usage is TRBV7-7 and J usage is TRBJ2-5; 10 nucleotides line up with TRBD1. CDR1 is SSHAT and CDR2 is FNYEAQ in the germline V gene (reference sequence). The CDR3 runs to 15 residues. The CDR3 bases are TGTGCTAGCAGCTTAGGGACAGGGGCTCAAAGTCCGCAGTACTTC. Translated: CASSLGTGAQSPQYF.

CDR3 region: CASGLAGSSNEQFF. In nucleotides, the CDR3 is TGTGCCAGCGGGCTAGCGGGGTCGTCCAATGAGCAGTTCTTC. The J gene is TRBJ2-1, the V gene TRBV6-1; TRBD2 aligns across 9 bases. With 8 bases clipped from V and 6 bases from J, the junction kept 8 bases outside the gene matches. In germline, CDR1 is MNHNS, CDR2 SASEGT. This CDR3 has 14 amino acids.

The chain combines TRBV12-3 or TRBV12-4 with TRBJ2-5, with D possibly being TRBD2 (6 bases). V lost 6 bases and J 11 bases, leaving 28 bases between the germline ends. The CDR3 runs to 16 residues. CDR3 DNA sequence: TGTGCCAGCAGCCTTGCTAGTTCGCCAGATTATGGGGGGCAGTACTTC. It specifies CASSLASSPDYGGQYF.

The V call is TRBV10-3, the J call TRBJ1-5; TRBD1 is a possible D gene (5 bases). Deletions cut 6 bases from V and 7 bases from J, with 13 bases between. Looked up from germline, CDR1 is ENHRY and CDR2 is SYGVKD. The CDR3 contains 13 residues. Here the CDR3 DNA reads TGTGCCATCAGCGAGGTGGGGCCCCAGCCCCAGCATTTT. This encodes CAISEVGPQPQHF.

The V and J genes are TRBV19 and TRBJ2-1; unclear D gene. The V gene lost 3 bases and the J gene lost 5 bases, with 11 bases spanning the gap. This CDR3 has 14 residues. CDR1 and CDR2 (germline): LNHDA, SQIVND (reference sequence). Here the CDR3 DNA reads TGTGCCAGTAGTATTCTCATCGGCGACAATGAGCAGTTCTTC. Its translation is CASSILIGDNEQFF.

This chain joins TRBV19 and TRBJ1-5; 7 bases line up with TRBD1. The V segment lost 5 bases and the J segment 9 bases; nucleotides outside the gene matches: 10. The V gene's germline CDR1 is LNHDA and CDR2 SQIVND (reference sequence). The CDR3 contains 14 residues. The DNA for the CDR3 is TGTGCCAGTAGTTCCAGCCGGGACAGCAGGCCCCAGCATTTT. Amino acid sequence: CASSSSRDSRPQHF.

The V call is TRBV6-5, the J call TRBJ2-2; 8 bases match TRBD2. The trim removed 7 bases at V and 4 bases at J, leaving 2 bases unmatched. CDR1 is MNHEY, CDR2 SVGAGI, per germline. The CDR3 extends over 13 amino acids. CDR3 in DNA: TGTGCCAGCACCCTAGCGGGCACCGGGGAGCTGTTTTTT. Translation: CASTLAGTGELFF.

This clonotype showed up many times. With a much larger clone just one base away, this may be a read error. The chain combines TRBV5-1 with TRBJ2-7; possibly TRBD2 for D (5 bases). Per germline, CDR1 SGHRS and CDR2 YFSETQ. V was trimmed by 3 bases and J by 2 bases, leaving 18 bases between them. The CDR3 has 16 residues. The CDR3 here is CASSSTTREGTYEQYF. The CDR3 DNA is TGCGCCAGCAGCTCGACCACGCGTGAGGGCACCTACGAGCAGTACTTC.

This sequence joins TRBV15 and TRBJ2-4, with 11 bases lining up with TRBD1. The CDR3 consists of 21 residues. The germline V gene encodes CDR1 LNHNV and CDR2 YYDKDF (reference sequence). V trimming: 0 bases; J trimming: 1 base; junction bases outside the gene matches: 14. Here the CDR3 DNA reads TGTGCCACCAGCAGAGATCTTTTAGGACAGGGGGCGGGGGGGGCCAAAAACATTCAGTACTTC. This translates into CATSRDLLGQGAGGAKNIQYF.

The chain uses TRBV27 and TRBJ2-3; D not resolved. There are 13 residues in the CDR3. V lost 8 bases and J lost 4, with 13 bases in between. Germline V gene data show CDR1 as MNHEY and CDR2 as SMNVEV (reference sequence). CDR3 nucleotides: TGTGCCAGCGCACATCGAGGCGCAGATACGCAGTATTTT. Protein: CASAHRGADTQYF.

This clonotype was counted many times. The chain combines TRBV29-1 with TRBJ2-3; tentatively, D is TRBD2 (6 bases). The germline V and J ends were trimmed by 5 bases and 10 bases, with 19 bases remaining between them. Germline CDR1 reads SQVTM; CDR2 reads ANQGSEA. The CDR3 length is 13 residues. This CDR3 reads CSVFSTAGTSQYF. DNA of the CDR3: TGCAGCGTTTTTAGTACGGCCGGGACTTCGCAGTATTTT.